This entry describes one TCR beta chain. Other DNA variants within this sample encode the same CDR3. The record originates from a study of blood T cell repertoires in COVID-19. Overall study context: There were acute and convalescent COVID-19 samples, and they came from the United States, Italy and Spain. PBMCs, B-cell-depleted T cells, or T cells were the source of the cDNA or gDNA that made up the material.

V lost 5 bases to trimming and J lost 4 bases; unmatched junction nucleotides: 4. The CDR3 is made up of 13 amino acids. The germline gives CDR1 SGHTA, CDR2 FQGNSA. In the study's own analysis: The authors estimated nucleated cell counts from reference gene primer amplification. This table comes from immunoSEQ multiplex PCR, and its TCRdb copy is limited to in-frame clones, with some not included. V and J calls and clone size follow that table, whereas D and trimming were derived from the DNA. The sample comprises more than 110,000 clones, around 82% of which are singletons, and less than 9.5% rests with the top ten.

The chain has TRBV7-2 and TRBJ2-7; 8 bases match TRBD2. The sequence was collected from a human donor in a cohort sampled during active COVID-19. Material for sequencing was peripheral blood. The CDR3 DNA follows: TGTGCCAGCAGCACTAGCGGAGGATACGAGCAGTACTTC. Translating gives CASSTSGGYEQYF.